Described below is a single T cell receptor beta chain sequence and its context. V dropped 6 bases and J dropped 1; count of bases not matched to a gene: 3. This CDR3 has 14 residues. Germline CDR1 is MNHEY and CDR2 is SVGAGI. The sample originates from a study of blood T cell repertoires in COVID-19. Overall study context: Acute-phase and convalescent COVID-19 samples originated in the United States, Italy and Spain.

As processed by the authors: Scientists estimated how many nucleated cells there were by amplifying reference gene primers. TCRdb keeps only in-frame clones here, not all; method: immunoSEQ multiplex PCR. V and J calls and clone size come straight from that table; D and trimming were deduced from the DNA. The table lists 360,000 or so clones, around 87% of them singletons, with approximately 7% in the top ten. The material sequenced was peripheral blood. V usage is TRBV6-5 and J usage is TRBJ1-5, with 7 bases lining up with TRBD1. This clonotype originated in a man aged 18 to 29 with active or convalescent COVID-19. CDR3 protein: CASRLRGSNQPQHF. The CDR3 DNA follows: TGTGCCAGCAGACTCAGGGGGAGCAATCAGCCCCAGCATTTT.